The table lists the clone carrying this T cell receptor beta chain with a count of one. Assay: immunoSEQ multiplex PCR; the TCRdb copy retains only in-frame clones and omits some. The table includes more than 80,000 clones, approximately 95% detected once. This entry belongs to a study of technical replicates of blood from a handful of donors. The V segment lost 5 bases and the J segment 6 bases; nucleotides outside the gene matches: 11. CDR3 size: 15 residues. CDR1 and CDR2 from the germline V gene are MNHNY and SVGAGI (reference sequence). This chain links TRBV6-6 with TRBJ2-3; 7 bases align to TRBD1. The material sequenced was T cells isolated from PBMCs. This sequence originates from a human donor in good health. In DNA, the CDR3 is TGTGCCAGCAGTCTCGGGCGAGGGGGCAGGGATACGCAGTATTTT. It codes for CASSLGRGGRDTQYF.